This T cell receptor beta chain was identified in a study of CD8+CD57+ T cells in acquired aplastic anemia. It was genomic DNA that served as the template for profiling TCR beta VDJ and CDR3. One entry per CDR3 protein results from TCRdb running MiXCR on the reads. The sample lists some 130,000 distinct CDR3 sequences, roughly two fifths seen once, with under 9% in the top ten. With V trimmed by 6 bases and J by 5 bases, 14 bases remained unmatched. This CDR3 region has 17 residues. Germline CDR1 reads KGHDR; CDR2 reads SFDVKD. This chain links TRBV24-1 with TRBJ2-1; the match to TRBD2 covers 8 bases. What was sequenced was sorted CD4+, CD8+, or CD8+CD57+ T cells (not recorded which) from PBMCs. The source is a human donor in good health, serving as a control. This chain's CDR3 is CATSSIGLTSGNNEQFF. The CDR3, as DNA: TGTGCCACCAGTAGTATTGGTCTCACTAGCGGCAACAATGAGCAGTTCTTC.